This paragraph reports one TCR beta chain. The antigen it recognizes is unknown. No base quality values were provided; no much bigger clone lies one nucleotide off. The CDR3 regions of human TCRbeta chains were subjected to immunosequencing. As for the authors' bioinformatics: Repertoire TCRs were matched against a reference library of SARS-CoV-2-specific TCRs generated with the MIRA antigen-specificity platform. Breadth was defined as the fraction of unique TCRs that were SARS-CoV-2-associated, and depth was defined as the fraction of total T cells that were SARS-CoV-2-associated. Each spike-specific TCR was assigned to its reactive spike region and to a CD4 or CD8 class using the MIRA data. Log10-transformed breadth and depth values were compared by one-way ANOVA with Sidak's multiple comparisons tests. The clones in this table, taken by TCRdb from immuneACCESS, are in-frame only. Not every clone is retained; where verified, under half of the shortfall comes from an unresolved V gene, and the cause of the rest is unknown. V and J calls and clone size come straight from that table; D and trimming were deduced from the DNA. Within this sample are roughly 150,000 clones, with about nine tenths of them counted one time only. The top ten constitute less than 1.5% of the sample.

The data belong to a study of T cell responses to AZD1222 COVID-19 vaccine (TCRdb year 2021). As for the study more broadly: TCR sequencing covered fewer than 250 trial participants: approximately 200 given two doses of AZD1222 and 26 given two doses of MenACWY control vaccine. Trial participants were enrolled into age subgroups of 18-55, 56-69 and 70-plus years, which contained around 150, 28 and 57 TCR-sequenced participants, respectively.

The time point label corresponds to: about 28 days (+/-7) after the second vaccine dose. Because spike-specific TCR depth and breadth did not differ between the two schedules, AZD1222 recipients who got a second dose at roughly 4 weeks were pooled with those who got a second dose at roughly 12 weeks. Samples from vaccinated people were obtained from the UK trials COV001 and COV002, which included a single-blind randomized controlled phase 2/3 trial of AZD1222 (ChAdOx1 nCoV-19) in healthy adults. For TCRbeta chain sequencing, PBMC samples from trial participants were taken at day 0 and at day 28 after the second dose. The V and J ends are trimmed by 5 bases and 0 bases, leaving 5 bases between them. The CDR3, from cysteine to phenylalanine, totals 12 residues. The DNA shown is the 36-base CDR3, in frame from base 1. The germline V gene specifies SGHTA as CDR1 and FQGNSA as CDR2. Findings and caveats that apply to the study as a whole: Participants were mostly white British, with more females than males. The authors suggested clonal diversity may have been underestimated. Epitopes outside the regions mutated in the B.1.351 and B.1.1.7 variants were reportedly recognized by nearly half of the unique spike-specific TCRs. The 56-69-year group was small, and its depth increase did not reach significance, likely because of low power. Conclusions about previously exposed vaccinees were limited because only six or seven AZD1222 recipients were SARS-CoV-2 seropositive at baseline. Spike-specific TCR breadth and depth rose significantly after two AZD1222 doses compared with day 0 and with MenACWY recipients. The whole spike protein was spanned by vaccine-associated CD4 TCRs, and dominant responses were seen in regions 160-218 and 743-854. Because no day 14 peak-response samples were available, the repertoires could be characterized only after the peak T cell response.

The source of this sequence is an adult who received the AZD1222 COVID-19 vaccine. The sequences come from peripheral blood, collected 28 days after the second AZD1222 dose. The chain links TRBV7-2 with TRBJ2-7, with the D gene not clear enough to name. CDR3 reads: CASSPPSYEQYF. The nucleotide sequence reads as follows: TGTGCCAGCAGCCCGCCCTCCTACGAGCAGTACTTC.